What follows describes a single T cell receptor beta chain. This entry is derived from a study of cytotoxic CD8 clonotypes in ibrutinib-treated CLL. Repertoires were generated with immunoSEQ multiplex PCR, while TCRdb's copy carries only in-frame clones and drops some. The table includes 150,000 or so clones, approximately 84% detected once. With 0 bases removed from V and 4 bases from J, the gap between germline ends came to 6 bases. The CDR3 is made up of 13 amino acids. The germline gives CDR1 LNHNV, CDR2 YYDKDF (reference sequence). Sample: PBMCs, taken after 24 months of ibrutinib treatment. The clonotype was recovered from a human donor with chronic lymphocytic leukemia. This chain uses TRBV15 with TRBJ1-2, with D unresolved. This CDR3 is CATSRDESYGYTF. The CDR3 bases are TGTGCCACCAGCAGAGATGAAAGCTATGGCTACACCTTC.